This T cell receptor (beta chain) was identified during a study of blood T cells in healthy people across ages (dated by TCRdb to the mid-2010s). At the level of the whole study: In model experiments, roughly one uniquely barcoded TCR beta cDNA molecule per two T cells was captured by template switching. Using the same blood draw, the study looked at two additional independent replicas of 1 million unique cDNA reads for two donors, one aged 18 to 29 and the other aged 80 or older. Age-related changes in TCR beta repertoire diversity were measured in the study by deep sequencing normalized with unique cDNA molecular identifiers. The donors were split into four age groups: young (average around 16 years), middle-aged (around 37), aged (62) and long-lived (approximately 89).

The V end loses 3 bases and the J end loses 3 bases, and a stretch of 8 bases separates them. The CDR3 contains 13 residues, cysteine and phenylalanine counted. CDR3 DNA is the only sequence kept; it has 39 bases, read in frame from the first base. Taken from the germline V gene, the CDR1 and CDR2 loops are MNHNS and SASEGT. Beyond this particular receptor, the publication reports: Compared with the aged group, the long-lived group had more naive CD4+ T cells, fewer expanded clones and increased TCR diversity, suggesting age selection. There was a strong correlation between observed TCR beta diversity and the percentage of naive T cells measured by flow cytometry. Because donor CMV infection status was unknown, age-related changes in expanded clonotypes were potentially confounded. As age increased, observed TCR beta diversity per million T cells dropped in a roughly linear way, and a significant reduction was already evident by age 40. Because profiling used bulk unsorted PBMCs, naive and antigen-experienced compartments could not be compared conclusively. Estimates of total diversity based on one million sequenced T cells were considered lower bounds and underestimates.

Systemically healthy Caucasian individuals from Russia, roughly 40 in total and aged 6 to 90 years, were included as donors. Around 10 milliliters of peripheral blood were collected from each donor into EDTA-treated Vacutainer tubes. Ficoll-Paque density-gradient centrifugation was used to isolate PBMCs, with at least 7 million obtained per sample. Trizol reagent was used to extract total RNA from the PBMCs, yielding at least 5 micrograms per sample. The percentages of naive CD45RAhigh/CD27high T cells were determined by flow cytometry on a PBMC aliquot from every donor. Remarks on this clonotype: What this receptor recognizes is not known. No much larger clone exists at a distance of one base, and base qualities are not known.

Receptor amplification or capture employed 5' RACE. Sequencing instrument: Illumina HiSeq 2500. A second 7 to 11 cycle PCR used a sample-barcoded 5' primer and a J-beta primer mix. A template-switch 5' adaptor carrying 12 random nucleotides introduced a unique molecular identifier onto each TCR beta cDNA molecule. At least 2.5 million CDR3-containing paired-end reads were obtained from each sample. First-strand cDNA synthesis was performed from all RNA using the Mint cDNA synthesis kit, with priming by a TRBC-specific oligonucleotide. All cDNA was treated with uracil-DNA glycosylase and then went through a first 18-cycle PCR with the universal primers M1SS and BC2_uni_R. Per the authors' processing: For normalization, 1 million high-quality reads, each with a distinct molecular identifier, were randomly selected from each sample. Reads with shared molecular identifiers were discarded instead of being binned into consensus sequences. MiTCR, set to a Q25 quality threshold and the strictest error-elimination algorithm, was used for CDR3 identification, clonotype clustering and error correction. A nonparametric unseen species model with Euler transformation was used to estimate a lower bound on total TCR beta diversity. TCRdb applied fastp at Q25 and MiXCR to the public reads, then kept only in-frame beta chains. Entries are consolidated by CDR3 protein sequence, retaining the most common genes and DNA. What appears here as the V and J calls and clone size reflects TCRdb's work, not the paper's. This sample has about 780,000 distinct CDR3 sequences in its table, and roughly 25% of those were observed once. Less than 3.5% of the sample comes from the top ten.

The sample was also reused in another study, on T cells of mothers and their children. The second paper states: Donors were nine systemically healthy Caucasian individuals: three mothers and their six children. cDNA synthesis consumed the entire amount of extracted RNA, loaded at around 1.5 ug RNA in each 15 ul reaction. Sample barcodes and 2-4 random nucleotides were added via the M1S primer in the second PCR. Over 9.5 million TCR beta CDR3 reads were obtained for each mother, and 3 million to 3.5 million reads were obtained for each child. Thymic selection shapes the output of TCR recombination in a similar way in related and unrelated pairs, and inherited differences have a minor effect. Normalized repertoire overlap in related mother-child pairs was always slightly higher than in unrelated mother-child pairs, but the difference was never significant. Persistent microchimeric T cell clones were not detected, at a sensitivity of about 99 clones per million clonotypes. The study used deep NGS to compare TCR beta repertoires of mothers and children, seeking features distinguishing related mother-child pairs from unrelated individuals. Mothers averaged around 40 +/- 4 years of age and children averaged roughly 12 +/- 4 years. After adapter ligation was performed with NEBNext reagents, the libraries were sequenced on an Illumina HiSeq 2000 with 100+100 nt paired-end reads. To prevent cross-contamination, the mother and child libraries were prepared one month apart and sequenced in separate runs. For each donor, between 500,000 and 2,000,000 distinct TCR beta clonotypes were identified. Naive TCR beta clonotypes were estimated from low-frequency clonotypes matched to each donor's FACS-determined naive share, without sorting.

The V and J genes are TRBV6-1 and TRBJ1-2, with TRBD1 tentatively as D gene (6 bases match). The sequencing sample was made of blood. The source is a boy between 10 and 17 years old in good health. Here the CDR3 is given as CASSDWTDYGYTF. The sequenced DNA is TGTGCCAGCAGTGATTGGACAGACTATGGCTACACCTTC.